The sample holds many counts of the clone carrying this T cell receptor (beta chain). Its antigen is not identified. Building of the TCR beta libraries involved iRepertoire HTBI primers and Arm-PCR of CDR3 regions. In the original processing: Samples revealed around 56 TRBV and 14 TRBJ segments. One entry per CDR3 protein, called by TCRdb with MiXCR from the multiplex PCR reads. These V and J calls are TCRdb output, not the study's own analysis. Found here are 250,000 to 300,000 distinct CDR3 sequences, 18% of them singletons; the top ten hold around 13%. The sample comes from a study of regulatory T cells in long-lasting Graves disease. Study-level points and caveats: Accuracy may have been reduced by the small sample size.

The trim removed 0 bases at V and 5 bases at J, leaving 4 bases unmatched. Germline lookup yields CDR1 MGHRA and CDR2 YSYEKL. The CDR3 runs 16 residues. The sample's time point: newly diagnosed GD, antithyroid drugs for less than 3 months. RNA isolated from PBMCs was used to make the TCR library. These data were also reused for a study on T cells in Graves' hyperthyroidism and ophthalmopathy.

The TCR comes from a woman aged 30 to 39 with Graves disease. The V gene is TRBV4-1, the J gene TRBJ2-5; TRBD2 aligns across 12 bases. Specimen: peripheral blood mononuclear cells (PBMCs), collected at new diagnosis, from a patient treated with antithyroid drugs. The CDR3 is CASSQDGLAGGETQYF. The CDR3, as DNA: TGCGCCAGCAGCCAAGATGGGCTAGCGGGGGGGGAGACCCAGTACTTC.